This T cell receptor beta chain was documented in a study of cytomegalovirus exposure and HLA in healthy donors. Overall study results and limits: There were several of the most significant clusters that appeared linked to common viral pathogens in a later analysis.

The PCR had 60 Vbeta and 13 Jbeta primers. In the study's own analysis: In a later analysis, the count reached 82 million or so unique TCR beta chains, with about 9.9 million shared. Some clones are missing from TCRdb's copy, which holds only in-frame ones; the method was immunoSEQ multiplex PCR. V and J calls and clone size are given by that table; D and trimming were obtained from the DNA. Here the sample spans approximately 100,000 clones, 74% being singletons. The CDR3 is 13 residues long. Germline-derived CDR1 and CDR2 are WSHSY and SAAADI. For this clone: Antigen unknown.

The source is a man over 45 in good health and CMV-seropositive. V gene TRBV10-2 combines with J gene TRBJ2-5; tentatively, D is TRBD2 (6 bases). The end of the DNA fits TRBJ2-7 better, so the J call may be wrong. The sequenced material came from PBMCs. The CDR3 DNA reads TGCGCCAGCAGTGGGGACTTATCCTACGAGCAGTACTTC. Translation gives CASSGDLSYEQYF.